Reported below is one T cell receptor beta chain. Vbeta (60) and Jbeta (13) primers were used in the PCR. The method was immunoSEQ multiplex PCR; TCRdb's version includes in-frame clones alone and lacks a portion of them. The sample has fewer than 250,000 clones, about 77% seen once; the top ten hold over 2%. The sample originates from a study of cytomegalovirus exposure and HLA in healthy donors. Study information: Findings of an earlier analysis included roughly 120 million unique TCR beta sequences from roughly 180 million T cells.

This CDR3 comprises 18 residues. Germline V gene data show CDR1 as SGHTA and CDR2 as FQGTGA. V was clipped by 4 bases and J by 3 bases; unmatched bases: 11. The chain combines TRBV7-3 with TRBJ2-1, with TRBD2 matching over 11 bases. The source is a woman aged 25 to 39 in good health and CMV-seropositive. Sequenced material: PBMCs. CDR3 sequence: CASSSVPVLAGGYNEQFF. In DNA form, the CDR3 reads TGTGCCAGCAGCTCCGTCCCTGTTCTAGCGGGGGGCTACAATGAGCAGTTCTTC.